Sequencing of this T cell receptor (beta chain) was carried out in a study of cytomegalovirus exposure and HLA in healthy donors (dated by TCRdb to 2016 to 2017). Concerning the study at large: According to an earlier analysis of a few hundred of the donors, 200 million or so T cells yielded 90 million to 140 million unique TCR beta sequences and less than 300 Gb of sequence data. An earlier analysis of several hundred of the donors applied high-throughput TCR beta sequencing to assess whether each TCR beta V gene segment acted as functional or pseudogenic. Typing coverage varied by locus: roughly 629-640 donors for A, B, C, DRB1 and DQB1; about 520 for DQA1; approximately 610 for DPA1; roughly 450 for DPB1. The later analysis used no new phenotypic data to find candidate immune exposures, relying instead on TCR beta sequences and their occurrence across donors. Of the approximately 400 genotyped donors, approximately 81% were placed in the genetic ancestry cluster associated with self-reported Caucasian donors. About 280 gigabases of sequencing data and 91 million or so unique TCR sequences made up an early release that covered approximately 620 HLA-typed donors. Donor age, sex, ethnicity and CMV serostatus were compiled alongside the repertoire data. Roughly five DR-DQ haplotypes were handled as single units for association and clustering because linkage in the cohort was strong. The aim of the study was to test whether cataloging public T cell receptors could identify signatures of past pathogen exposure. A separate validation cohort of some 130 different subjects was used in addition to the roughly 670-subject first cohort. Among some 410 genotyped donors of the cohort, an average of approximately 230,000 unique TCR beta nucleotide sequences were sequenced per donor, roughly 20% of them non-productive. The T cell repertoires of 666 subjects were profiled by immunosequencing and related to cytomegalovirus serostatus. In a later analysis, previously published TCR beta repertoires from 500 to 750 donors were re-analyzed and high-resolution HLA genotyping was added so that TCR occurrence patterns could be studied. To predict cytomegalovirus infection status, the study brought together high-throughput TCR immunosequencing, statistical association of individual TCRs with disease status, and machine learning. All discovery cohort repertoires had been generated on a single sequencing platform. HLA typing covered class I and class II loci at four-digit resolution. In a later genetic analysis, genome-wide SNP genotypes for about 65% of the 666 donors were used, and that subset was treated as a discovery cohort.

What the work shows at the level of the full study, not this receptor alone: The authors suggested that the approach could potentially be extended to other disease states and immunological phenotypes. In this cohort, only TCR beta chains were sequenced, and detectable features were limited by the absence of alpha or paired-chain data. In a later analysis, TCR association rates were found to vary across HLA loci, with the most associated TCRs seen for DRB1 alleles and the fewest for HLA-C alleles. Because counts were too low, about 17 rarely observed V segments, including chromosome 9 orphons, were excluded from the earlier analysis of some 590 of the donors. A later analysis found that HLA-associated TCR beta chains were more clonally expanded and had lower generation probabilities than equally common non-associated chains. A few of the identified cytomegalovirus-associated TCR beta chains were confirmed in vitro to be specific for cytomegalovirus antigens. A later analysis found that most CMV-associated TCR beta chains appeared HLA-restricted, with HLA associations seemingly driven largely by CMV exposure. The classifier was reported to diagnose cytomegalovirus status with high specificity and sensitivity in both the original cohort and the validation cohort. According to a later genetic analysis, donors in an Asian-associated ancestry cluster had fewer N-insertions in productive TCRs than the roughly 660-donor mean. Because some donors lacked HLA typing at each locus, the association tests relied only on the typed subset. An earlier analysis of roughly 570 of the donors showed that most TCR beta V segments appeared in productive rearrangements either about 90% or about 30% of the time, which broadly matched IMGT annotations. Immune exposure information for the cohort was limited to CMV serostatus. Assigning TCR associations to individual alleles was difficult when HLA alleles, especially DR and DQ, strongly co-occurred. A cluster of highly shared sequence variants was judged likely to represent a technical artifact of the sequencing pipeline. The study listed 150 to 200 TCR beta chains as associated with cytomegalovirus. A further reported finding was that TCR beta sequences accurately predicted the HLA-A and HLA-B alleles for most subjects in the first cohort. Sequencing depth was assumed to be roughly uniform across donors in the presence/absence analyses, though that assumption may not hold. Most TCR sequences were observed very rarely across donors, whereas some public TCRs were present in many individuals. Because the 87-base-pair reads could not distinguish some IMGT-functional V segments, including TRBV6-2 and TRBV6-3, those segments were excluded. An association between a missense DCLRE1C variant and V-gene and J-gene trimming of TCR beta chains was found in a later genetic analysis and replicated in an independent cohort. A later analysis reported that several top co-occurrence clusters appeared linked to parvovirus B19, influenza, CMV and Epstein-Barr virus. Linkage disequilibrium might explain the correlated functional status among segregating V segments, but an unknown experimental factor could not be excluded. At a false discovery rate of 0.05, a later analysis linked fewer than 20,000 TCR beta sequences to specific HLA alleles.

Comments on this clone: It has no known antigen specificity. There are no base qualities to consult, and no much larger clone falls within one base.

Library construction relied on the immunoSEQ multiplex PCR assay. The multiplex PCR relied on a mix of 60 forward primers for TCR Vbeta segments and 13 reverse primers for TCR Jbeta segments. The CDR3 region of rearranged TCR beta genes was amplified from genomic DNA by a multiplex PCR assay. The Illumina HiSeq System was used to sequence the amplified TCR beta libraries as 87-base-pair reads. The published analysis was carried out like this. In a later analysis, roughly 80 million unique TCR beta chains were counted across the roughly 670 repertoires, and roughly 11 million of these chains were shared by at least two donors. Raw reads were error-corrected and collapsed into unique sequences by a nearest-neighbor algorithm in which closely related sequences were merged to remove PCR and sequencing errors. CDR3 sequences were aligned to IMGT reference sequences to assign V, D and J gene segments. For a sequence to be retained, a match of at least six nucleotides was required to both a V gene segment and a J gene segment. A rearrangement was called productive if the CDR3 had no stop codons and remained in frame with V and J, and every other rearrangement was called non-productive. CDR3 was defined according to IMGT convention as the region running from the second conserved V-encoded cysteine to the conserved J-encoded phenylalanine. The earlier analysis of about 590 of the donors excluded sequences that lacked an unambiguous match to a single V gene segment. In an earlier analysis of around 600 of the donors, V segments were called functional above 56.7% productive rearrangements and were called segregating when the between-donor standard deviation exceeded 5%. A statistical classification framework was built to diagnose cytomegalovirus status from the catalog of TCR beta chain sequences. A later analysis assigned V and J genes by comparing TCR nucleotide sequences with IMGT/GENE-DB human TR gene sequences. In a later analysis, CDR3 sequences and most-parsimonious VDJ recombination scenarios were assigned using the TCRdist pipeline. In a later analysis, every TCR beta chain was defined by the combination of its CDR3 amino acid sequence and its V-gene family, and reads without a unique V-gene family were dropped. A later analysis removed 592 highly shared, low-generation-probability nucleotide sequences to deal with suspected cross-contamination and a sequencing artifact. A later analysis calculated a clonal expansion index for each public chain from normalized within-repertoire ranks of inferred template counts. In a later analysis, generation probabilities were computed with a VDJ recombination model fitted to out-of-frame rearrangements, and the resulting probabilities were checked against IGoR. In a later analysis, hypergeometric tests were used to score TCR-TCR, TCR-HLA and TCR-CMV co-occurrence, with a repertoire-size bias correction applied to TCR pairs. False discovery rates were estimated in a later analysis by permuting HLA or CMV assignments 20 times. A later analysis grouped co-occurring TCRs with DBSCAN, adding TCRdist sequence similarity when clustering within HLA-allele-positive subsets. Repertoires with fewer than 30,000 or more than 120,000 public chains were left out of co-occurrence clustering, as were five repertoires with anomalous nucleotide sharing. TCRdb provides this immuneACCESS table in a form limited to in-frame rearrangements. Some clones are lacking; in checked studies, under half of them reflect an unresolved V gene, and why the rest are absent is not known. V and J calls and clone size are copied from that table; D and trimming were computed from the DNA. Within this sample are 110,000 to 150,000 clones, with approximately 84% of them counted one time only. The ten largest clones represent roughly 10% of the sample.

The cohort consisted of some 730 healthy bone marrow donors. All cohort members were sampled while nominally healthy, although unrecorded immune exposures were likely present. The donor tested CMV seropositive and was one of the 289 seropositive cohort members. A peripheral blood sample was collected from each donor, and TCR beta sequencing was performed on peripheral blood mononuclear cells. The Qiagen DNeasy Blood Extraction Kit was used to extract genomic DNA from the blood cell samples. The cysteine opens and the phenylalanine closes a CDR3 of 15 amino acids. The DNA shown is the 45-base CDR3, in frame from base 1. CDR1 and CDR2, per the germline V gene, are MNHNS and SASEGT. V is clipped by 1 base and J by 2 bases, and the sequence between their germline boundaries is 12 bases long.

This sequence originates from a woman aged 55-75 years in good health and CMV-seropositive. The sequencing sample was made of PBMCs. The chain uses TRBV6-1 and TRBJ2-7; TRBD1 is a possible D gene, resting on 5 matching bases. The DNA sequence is TGTGCCAGCAGTGAAGGTGCAGGGCTACCCTACGAGCAGTACTTC. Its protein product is CASSEGAGLPYEQYF.